The TCR beta chain described here comes from a study of spatial heterogeneity in lung cancer. Study as a whole: The donors comprised around 76 untreated early-stage non-small cell lung cancer patients. The study sequenced follow-up PBMC samples when they were available, at a median of around 2 years after resection. Sequences of the beta chain were consistently detected in greater numbers than alpha-chain sequences.

Trimming took off 0 bases at V and 0 bases at J, with 12 bases between the two ends. Per the germline V gene, CDR1 is SGHDT and CDR2 is YYEEEE. The CDR3 totals 16 residues. TCRdb reprocessed the 5' RACE reads with MiXCR, giving one entry per CDR3 protein. The sample has 15,000 or so distinct CDR3 sequences, about a fifth seen once; the top ten hold around 5.9%. The time point is: blood at routine non-recurrence follow-up after resection. From tumor, nontumor lung or frozen PBMC, whole RNA was taken unsorted for sequencing. This clonotype was found many times. The clonotype originates from a male donor with early-stage non-small cell lung cancer. Sequencing was performed on PBMCs, taken at follow-up. V gene TRBV5-6 combines with J gene TRBJ1-1; D is perhaps TRBD1 (6 bases). The CDR3 DNA reads as TGTGCCAGCAGCTTGGGGACCGGGGGGCTGAACACTGAAGCTTTCTTT. Its translation: CASSLGTGGLNTEAFF.